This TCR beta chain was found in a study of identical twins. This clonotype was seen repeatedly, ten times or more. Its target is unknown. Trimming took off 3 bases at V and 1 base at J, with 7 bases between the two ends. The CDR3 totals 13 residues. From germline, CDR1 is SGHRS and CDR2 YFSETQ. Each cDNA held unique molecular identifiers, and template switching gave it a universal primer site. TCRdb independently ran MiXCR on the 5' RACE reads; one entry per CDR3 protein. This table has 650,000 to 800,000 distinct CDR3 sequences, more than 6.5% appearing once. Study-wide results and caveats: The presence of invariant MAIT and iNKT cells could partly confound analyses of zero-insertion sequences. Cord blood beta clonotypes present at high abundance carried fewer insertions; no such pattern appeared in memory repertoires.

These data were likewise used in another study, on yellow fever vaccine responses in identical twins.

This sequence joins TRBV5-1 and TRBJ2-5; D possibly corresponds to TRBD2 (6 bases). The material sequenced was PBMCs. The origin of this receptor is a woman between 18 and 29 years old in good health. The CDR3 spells CASSWDFQETQYF. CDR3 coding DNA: TGCGCCAGCAGCTGGGACTTCCAAGAGACCCAGTACTTC.